The table lists the clone carrying this TCR beta chain with many counts. This record comes from a study of regulatory T cells in long-lasting Graves disease. As to time point: newly diagnosed GD, antithyroid drugs for less than 3 months. The TCR library was made from RNA that had been extracted from PBMCs in TRIzol. Germline assignment: CDR1 SNHLY and CDR2 FYNNEI. The ends lost 5 bases at V and 0 bases at J; junction bases unmatched: 15. The CDR3 is made up of 19 amino acids. HTBI primers from iRepertoire and Arm-PCR of CDR3 regions yielded the TCR beta libraries. MiXCR was run by TCRdb on the multiplex PCR reads, yielding one entry per CDR3 protein. Here the sample spans 680,000 or so distinct CDR3 sequences, 15% to 20% being singletons. The same data also went into a second study, on T cells in Graves' hyperthyroidism and ophthalmopathy.

Source: peripheral blood mononuclear cells (PBMCs), taken at new diagnosis, from a patient treated with antithyroid drugs. The V gene is TRBV2, the J gene TRBJ2-1, with 8 bases lining up with TRBD2. The sequence was obtained from a woman aged 25 to 45 with Graves disease. CDR3 bases: TGTGCCAGCAGTAAAACGGGACTAGTCCTCCCTAGCTCCTACAATGAGCAGTTCTTC. Amino acids: CASSKTGLVLPSSYNEQFF.